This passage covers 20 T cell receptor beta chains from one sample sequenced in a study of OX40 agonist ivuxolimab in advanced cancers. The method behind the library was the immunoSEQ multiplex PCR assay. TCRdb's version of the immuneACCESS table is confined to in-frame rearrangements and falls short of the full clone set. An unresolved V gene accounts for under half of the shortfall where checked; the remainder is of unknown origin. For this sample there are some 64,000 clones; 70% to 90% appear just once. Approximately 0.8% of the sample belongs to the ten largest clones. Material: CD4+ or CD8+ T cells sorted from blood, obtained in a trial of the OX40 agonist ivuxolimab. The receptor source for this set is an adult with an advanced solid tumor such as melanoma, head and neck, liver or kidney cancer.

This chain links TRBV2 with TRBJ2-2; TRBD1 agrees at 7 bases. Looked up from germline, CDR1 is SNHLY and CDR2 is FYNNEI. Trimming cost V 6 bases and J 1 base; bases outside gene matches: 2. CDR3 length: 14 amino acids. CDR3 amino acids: CASRGTVNTGELFF. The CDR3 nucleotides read TGTGCCAGCAGGGGGACAGTGAACACCGGGGAGCTGTTTTTT.

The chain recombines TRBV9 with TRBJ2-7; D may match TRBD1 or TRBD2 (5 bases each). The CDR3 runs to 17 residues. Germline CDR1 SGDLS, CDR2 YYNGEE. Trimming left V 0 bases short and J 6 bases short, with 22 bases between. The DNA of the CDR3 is TGTGCCAGCAGCGTAGCTGGGACGGCCTATCAAGTTAGCGAGCAGTACTTC. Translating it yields CASSVAGTAYQVSEQYF.

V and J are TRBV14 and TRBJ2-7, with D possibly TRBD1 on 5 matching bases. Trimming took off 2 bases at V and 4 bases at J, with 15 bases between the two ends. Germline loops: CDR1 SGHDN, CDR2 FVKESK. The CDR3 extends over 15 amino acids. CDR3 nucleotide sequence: TGTGCCAGCAGCCAAATAGAGGCAGGGTCATACGAGCAGTACTTC. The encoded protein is CASSQIEAGSYEQYF.

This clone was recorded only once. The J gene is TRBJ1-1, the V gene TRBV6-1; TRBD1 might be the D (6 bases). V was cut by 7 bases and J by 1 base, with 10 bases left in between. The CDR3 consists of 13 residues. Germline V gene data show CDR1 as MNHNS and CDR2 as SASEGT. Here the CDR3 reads CASIQGWNTEAFF. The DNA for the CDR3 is TGTGCCAGCATCCAGGGGTGGAACACTGAAGCTTTCTTT.

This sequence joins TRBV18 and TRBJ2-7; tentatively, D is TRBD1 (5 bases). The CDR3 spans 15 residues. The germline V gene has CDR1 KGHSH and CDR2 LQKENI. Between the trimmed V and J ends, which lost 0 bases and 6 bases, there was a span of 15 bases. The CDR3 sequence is CASSPPRTSLLEQYF. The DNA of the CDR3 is TGTGCCAGCTCACCACCGAGGACATCCCTACTCGAGCAGTACTTC.

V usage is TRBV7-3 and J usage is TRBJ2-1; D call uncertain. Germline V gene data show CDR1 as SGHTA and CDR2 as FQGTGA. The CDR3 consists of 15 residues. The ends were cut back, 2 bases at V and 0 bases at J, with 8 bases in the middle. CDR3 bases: TGTGCCAGCAGCTTAGCGCAGAGCTCCTACAATGAGCAGTTCTTC. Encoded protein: CASSLAQSSYNEQFF.

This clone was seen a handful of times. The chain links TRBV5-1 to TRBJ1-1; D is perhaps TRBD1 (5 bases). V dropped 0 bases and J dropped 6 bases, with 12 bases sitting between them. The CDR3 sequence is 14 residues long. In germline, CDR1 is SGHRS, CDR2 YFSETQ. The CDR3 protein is CASSLAPWGSEAFF. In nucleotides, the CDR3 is TGCGCCAGCAGCTTGGCCCCGTGGGGGTCTGAAGCTTTCTTT.

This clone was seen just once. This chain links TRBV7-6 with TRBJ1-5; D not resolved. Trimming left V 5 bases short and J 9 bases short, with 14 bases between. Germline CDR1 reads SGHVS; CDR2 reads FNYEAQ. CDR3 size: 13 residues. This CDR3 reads CASSPTPGSPQHF. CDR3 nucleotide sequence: TGTGCCAGCAGCCCCACTCCAGGTTCGCCCCAGCATTTT.

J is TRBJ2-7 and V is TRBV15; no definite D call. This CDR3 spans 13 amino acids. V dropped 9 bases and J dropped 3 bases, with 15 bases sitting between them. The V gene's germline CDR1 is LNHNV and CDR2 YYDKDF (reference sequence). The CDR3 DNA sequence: TGTGCCACTACAAAAGATGTCGGCTACGAGCAGTACTTC. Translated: CATTKDVGYEQYF.

The CDR3 loop is CASSLSETQYF. In nucleotides, the CDR3 is TGCGCCAGCAGCTTGAGTGAGACCCAGTACTTC. This chain uses TRBV5-1 with TRBJ2-5; D remains ambiguous. This CDR3 comprises 11 residues. The V end lost 1 base, the J end lost 5 bases, and 3 bases lay between the germline ends. The V gene's germline CDR1 is SGHRS and CDR2 YFSETQ.

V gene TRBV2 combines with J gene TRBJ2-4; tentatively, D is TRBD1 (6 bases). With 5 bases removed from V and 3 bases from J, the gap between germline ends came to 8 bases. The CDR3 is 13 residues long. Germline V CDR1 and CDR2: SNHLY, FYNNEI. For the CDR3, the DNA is TGTGCCAGCAGTTCGGACAGCAAAAACATTCAGTACTTC. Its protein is CASSSDSKNIQYF.

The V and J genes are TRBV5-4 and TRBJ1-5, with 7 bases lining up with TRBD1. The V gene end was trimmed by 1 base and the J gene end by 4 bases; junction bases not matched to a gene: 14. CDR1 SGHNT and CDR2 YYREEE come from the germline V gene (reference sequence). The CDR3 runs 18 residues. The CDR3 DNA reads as TGTGCCAGCAGCTTGCCTGACCCCCGGCAGGGGGGAAATCAGCCCCAGCATTTT. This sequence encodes CASSLPDPRQGGNQPQHF.

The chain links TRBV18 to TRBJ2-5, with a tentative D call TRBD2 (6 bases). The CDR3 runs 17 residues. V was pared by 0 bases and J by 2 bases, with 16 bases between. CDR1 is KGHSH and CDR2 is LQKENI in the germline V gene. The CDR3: CASSPPVLGGIQETQYF. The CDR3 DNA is TGTGCCAGCTCACCACCGGTATTGGGCGGGATTCAAGAGACCCAGTACTTC.

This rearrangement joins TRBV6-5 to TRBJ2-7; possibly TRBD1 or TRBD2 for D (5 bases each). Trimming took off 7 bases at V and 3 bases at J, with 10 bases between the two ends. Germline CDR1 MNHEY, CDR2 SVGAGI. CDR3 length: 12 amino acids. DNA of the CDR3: TGTGCCAGCATGGGACCCAGCTACGAGCAGTACTTC. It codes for CASMGPSYEQYF.

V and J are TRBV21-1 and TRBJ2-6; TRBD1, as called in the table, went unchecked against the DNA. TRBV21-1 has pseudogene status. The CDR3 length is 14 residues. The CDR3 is CASSKGHWANVLTF. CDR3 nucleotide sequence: TGTGCCAGCAGCAAGGGACATTGGGCCAACGTCCTGACTTTC.

Here the CDR3 DNA reads TGTGCCAGCAGCGTAGAGGGGTCAGGATCTTCACCCCTCCACTTT. Its translation is CASSVEGSGSSPLHF. This rearrangement joins TRBV9 to TRBJ1-6; tentatively, D is TRBD1 (5 bases). This CDR3 contains 15 residues. Trimming shortened V by 0 bases and J by 9 bases, and 13 bases separated the two germline ends. Germline V lookup: CDR1 SGDLS, CDR2 YYNGEE. Together with reference TRBV9 and TRBJ1-6, the CDR3 gives the full variable domain: DSGVTQTPKHLITATGQRVTLRCSPRSGDLSVYWYQQSLDQGLQFLIQYYNGEERAKGNILERFSAQQFPDLHSELNLSSLELGDSALYFCASSVEGSGSSPLHFGNGTRLTVT.

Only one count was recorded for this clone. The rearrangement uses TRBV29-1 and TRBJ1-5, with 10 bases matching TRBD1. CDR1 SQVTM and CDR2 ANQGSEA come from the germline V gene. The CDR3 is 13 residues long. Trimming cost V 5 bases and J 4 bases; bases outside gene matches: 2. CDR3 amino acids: CSVRDRGNQPQHF. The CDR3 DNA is TGCAGCGTTCGGGACAGGGGTAATCAGCCCCAGCATTTT.

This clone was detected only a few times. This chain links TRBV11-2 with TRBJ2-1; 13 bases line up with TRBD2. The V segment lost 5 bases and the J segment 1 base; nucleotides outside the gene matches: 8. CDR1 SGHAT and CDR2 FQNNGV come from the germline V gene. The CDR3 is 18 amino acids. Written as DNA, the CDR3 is TGTGCCAGCAGCCCCTCGGCACTAGCGGGGGGGTCCTACAATGAGCAGTTCTTC. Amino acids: CASSPSALAGGSYNEQFF.

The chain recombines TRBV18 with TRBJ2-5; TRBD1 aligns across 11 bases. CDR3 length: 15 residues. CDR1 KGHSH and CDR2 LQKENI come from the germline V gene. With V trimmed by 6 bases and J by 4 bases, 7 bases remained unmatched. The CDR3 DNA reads TGTGCCAGCTCCCTTTCCGGGACAGGGGGAGAGACCCAGTACTTC. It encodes CASSLSGTGGETQYF.

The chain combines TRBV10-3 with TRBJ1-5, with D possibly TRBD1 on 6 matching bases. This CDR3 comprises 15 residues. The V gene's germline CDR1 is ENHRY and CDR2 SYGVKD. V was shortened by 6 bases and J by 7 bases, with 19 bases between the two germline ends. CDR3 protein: CAISETNTGSQPQHF. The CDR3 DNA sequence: TGTGCCATCAGCGAAACCAACACAGGGTCGCAGCCCCAGCATTTT.